This T cell receptor (beta chain) was found in a study of blood T cells in healthy people across ages. Study results and limitations: The unknown donor CMV status may have confounded expanded clonotype changes.

The CDR3 consists of 15 residues. Trimming stripped 0 bases from V and 9 bases from J, with 15 bases between. Germline lookup yields CDR1 DFQATT and CDR2 SNEGSKA (reference sequence). This clonotype was seen a handful of times. Its cognate antigen is unknown. The second PCR ran about 6 to 11 cycles with a sample-barcoded 5' primer and J-beta primers. Each CDR3 protein gets one entry after TCRdb re-called the 5' RACE reads with MiXCR. The repertoire holds some 1.1 million distinct CDR3 sequences, with about two fifths as singletons. The rearrangement uses TRBV20-1 and TRBJ1-6, with a weak D call TRBD1 (5 bases). Sequenced input: blood. This receptor was taken from a man between 18 and 35 years old in good health. The CDR3 loop is CSARDGRGVISPLHF. In DNA, the CDR3 is TGCAGTGCTAGAGATGGGAGGGGTGTAATTTCACCCCTCCACTTT.